These 30 T cell receptor beta chains came from one sample sequenced in a study of blood T cell repertoires in COVID-19. Profiling relied on immunoSEQ multiplex PCR, and the TCRdb table lists in-frame clones only, not all of them. Of 140,000 or so clones listed, roughly 84% are singletons. Sample: peripheral blood. The receptors come from a man aged 60 to 75 with active or convalescent COVID-19.

V is TRBV5-1 and J is TRBJ2-7, with 7 bases lining up with TRBD1. CDR3 size: 14 residues. Losses at the gene ends were 4 bases for V and 3 bases for J; bases not matched to a gene: 7. Germline loops: CDR1 SGHRS, CDR2 YFSETQ. The CDR3 DNA follows: TGCGCCAGCAGCGGAAGACAGGGAAACTACGAGCAGTACTTC. Translated, it gives CASSGRQGNYEQYF.

The gene calls are TRBV10-3 and TRBJ1-1, with no clear D. Trimming pared 11 bases from V and 1 base from J, leaving 14 bases between. The germline V gene has CDR1 ENHRY and CDR2 SYGVKD. The CDR3 covers 13 residues. CDR3 in amino acids: CAAAQGQNTEAFF. CDR3 coding DNA: TGTGCCGCGGCTCAAGGCCAGAACACTGAAGCTTTCTTT.

This sequence joins TRBV5-1 and TRBJ2-5, with TRBD2 matching over 7 bases. The CDR3 consists of 15 residues. The junction had 13 bases not matched to a gene; V was cut back by 4 bases and J by 7 bases. Germline loops: CDR1 SGHRS, CDR2 YFSETQ. The CDR3 region has the DNA TGCGCCAGCAGCATGAGCGGGGCCCTGGGTGGGACCCAGTACTTC. This sequence encodes CASSMSGALGGTQYF.

CDR3 coding DNA: TGCGCCAGCAGCCAAGGAACAGGGGGTGGCTATGGCTACACCTTC. As protein: CASSQGTGGGYGYTF. This sequence joins TRBV4-3 and TRBJ1-2; 8 nucleotides match TRBD1. The CDR3 contains 15 residues. J gave up 4 bases and V 1 base, and 5 bases lay outside the gene matches. CDR1 and CDR2 (germline): LGHNA, YSLEER.

The chain combines TRBV5-1 with TRBJ1-2, with 8 bases lining up with TRBD1. The germline V gene has CDR1 SGHRS and CDR2 YFSETQ. With 2 bases clipped from V and 2 bases from J, the junction kept 5 bases outside the gene matches. The CDR3 length is 15 residues. CDR3: CASSLGQGSNYGYTF. In nucleotides, the CDR3 is TGCGCCAGCAGCTTAGGACAGGGATCGAACTATGGCTACACCTTC.

The chain links TRBV9 to TRBJ1-5; D gene ambiguous. The CDR3 is made up of 15 amino acids. V was pared by 0 bases and J by 2 bases, with 9 bases between. Germline-derived CDR1 and CDR2 are SGDLS and YYNGEE. CDR3 sequence reads: CASSVAEGGNQPQHF. The CDR3 bases are TGTGCCAGCAGCGTAGCGGAGGGAGGCAATCAGCCCCAGCATTTT.

The rearrangement uses TRBV5-1 and TRBJ2-5; 8 bases are shared with TRBD1. Germline CDR1 SGHRS, CDR2 YFSETQ. This CDR3 spans 14 amino acids. V trimming: 2 bases; J trimming: 8 bases; junction bases outside the gene matches: 8. The CDR3 DNA follows: TGCGCCAGCAGCTTACTACAGGGGGAGTCAACCCAGTACTTC. This codes for CASSLLQGESTQYF.

The chain joins TRBV24-1 to TRBJ1-1, with a possible D match to TRBD1 (5 bases). V dropped 3 bases and J dropped 7 bases, with 11 bases sitting between them. Germline-derived CDR1 and CDR2 are KGHDR and SFDVKD. The CDR3 runs 13 residues. The CDR3 sequence: CATSDLDRDEAFF. CDR3 bases: TGTGCCACCAGTGATCTTGACAGAGATGAAGCTTTCTTT.

This CDR3 reads CATSRDPGQYGYTF. CDR3 DNA sequence: TGTGCCACCAGCAGAGATCCCGGACAGTATGGCTACACCTTC. This rearrangement joins TRBV15 to TRBJ1-2; TRBD1 is a possible D gene (6 bases). V was trimmed by 0 bases and J by 5 bases, leaving 10 bases between them. The germline gives CDR1 LNHNV, CDR2 YYDKDF (reference sequence). The CDR3 contains 14 residues.

The rearrangement uses TRBV18 and TRBJ1-1; TRBD1 is a possible D gene (5 bases). V gave up 5 bases and J gave up 2 bases, with 15 bases separating them. From germline, CDR1 is KGHSH and CDR2 LQKENI. The CDR3 loop spans 15 amino acids. The CDR3 region is CASSSTSGLNTEAFF. In DNA form, the CDR3 reads TGTGCCAGCTCATCCACCTCGGGACTTAACACTGAAGCTTTCTTT.

V usage is TRBV5-6 and J usage is TRBJ1-6; D remains unclear. V gave up 0 bases and J gave up 7 bases, with 8 bases separating them. Germline CDR1 SGHDT, CDR2 YYEEEE. This CDR3 is built from 14 residues. CDR3 coding DNA: TGTGCCAGCAGCTTGGGGGAGTGGAATTCACCCCTCCACTTT. Amino acid sequence: CASSLGEWNSPLHF.

The chain is built from TRBV7-2 and TRBJ1-5; D gene uncertain. CDR3 length: 16 amino acids. CDR1 and CDR2 (germline): SGHTA, FQGNSA. The V and J ends lost 3 bases and 0 bases respectively, with 12 bases between them. CDR3 nucleotide sequence: TGTGCCAGCAGCTTTACGGGTCAGACTAGCAATCAGCCCCAGCATTTT. Residues: CASSFTGQTSNQPQHF. The complete variable domain, with remaining parts taken from reference TRBV7-2 and TRBJ1-5, reads GAGVSQSPSNKVTEKGKDVELRCDPISGHTALYWYRQSLGQGLEFLIYFQGNSAPDKSGLPSDRFSAERTGGSVSTLTIQRTQQEDSAVYLCASSFTGQTSNQPQHFGDGTRLSIL.

This chain joins TRBV5-4 and TRBJ2-5, with 13 positions matching TRBD2. Trimming took 1 base from V and 6 from J; bases not matched to a gene: 3. From germline, CDR1 is SGHNT and CDR2 YYREEE (reference sequence). This CDR3 comprises 15 residues. The chain's CDR3 is CASSLTSGGVKTQYF. CDR3 sequence (DNA): TGTGCCAGCAGCTTGACTAGCGGGGGGGTAAAGACCCAGTACTTC.

The chain employs TRBV6-6 and TRBJ1-1; perhaps TRBD1 as D (5 bases). Germline V gives CDR1 MNHNY, CDR2 SVGAGI (reference sequence). There are 14 residues in the CDR3. The germline V and J ends were trimmed by 7 bases and 4 bases, with 16 bases remaining between them. CDR3 coding DNA: TGTGCCAGCACAGACCAGGGCGGACGCACTGAAGCTTTCTTT. It yields the protein CASTDQGGRTEAFF.

The chain couples TRBV3-1 (or the pseudogene TRBV3-2) to TRBJ2-1, with D possibly matching TRBD2 (5 bases). The CDR3 is made up of 14 amino acids. Germline values: CDR1 LGHDT, CDR2 YNNKEL (reference sequence). V gave up 4 bases and J gave up 7 bases, with 14 bases separating them. This CDR3 reads CASSPRRLANEQFF. CDR3 sequence (DNA): TGTGCCAGCAGCCCACGGCGGCTAGCAAATGAGCAGTTCTTC.

This clone has more than one count but fewer than ten. The gene calls are TRBV6-2 or TRBV6-3 and TRBJ1-1; TRBD1 matches 7 bases. CDR1 and CDR2 from the germline V gene are MNHEY and SVGEGT. The V segment lost 5 bases and the J segment 4 bases; nucleotides outside the gene matches: 7. This CDR3 spans 14 amino acids. CDR3 sequence: CASSARQGSTEAFF. CDR3 nucleotide sequence: TGTGCCAGCAGTGCCCGACAGGGAAGCACTGAAGCTTTCTTT.

The chain couples TRBV27 to TRBJ2-1; no definite D call. This CDR3 has 14 residues. Looked up from germline, CDR1 is MNHEY and CDR2 is SMNVEV (reference sequence). V dropped 2 bases and J dropped 0 bases, with 5 bases sitting between them. The CDR3 loop is CASSLKSSYNEQFF. The CDR3, as DNA: TGTGCCAGCAGTTTAAAGAGCTCCTACAATGAGCAGTTCTTC.

This rearrangement joins TRBV19 to TRBJ1-3; D ambiguous. The CDR3 is 15 amino acids. Germline loops: CDR1 LNHDA, CDR2 SQIVND (reference sequence). With 1 base removed from V and 0 bases from J, the gap between germline ends came to 7 bases. CDR3 sequence: CASSIAGSSGNTIYF. In nucleotides, the CDR3 is TGTGCCAGTAGTATAGCTGGTAGCTCTGGAAACACCATATATTTT.

V is TRBV19 and J is TRBJ1-5; 7 bases agree with TRBD1. V lost 6 bases to trimming and J lost 2 bases; unmatched junction nucleotides: 10. CDR3 length equals 16 residues. The V gene's germline CDR1 is LNHDA and CDR2 SQIVND (reference sequence). The CDR3 is CASRLRGLGRNQPQHF. The CDR3 coding sequence is TGTGCCAGTAGGTTAAGGGGGCTGGGGCGCAATCAGCCCCAGCATTTT.

The rearrangement joins TRBV3-1 (or the pseudogene TRBV3-2) to TRBJ1-3; maybe TRBD1 (6 bases). The CDR3 consists of 15 residues. Between the trimmed V and J ends, which lost 4 bases and 5 bases, there was a span of 15 bases. Germline V gene data show CDR1 as LGHDT and CDR2 as YNNKEL (reference sequence). The CDR3 here is CASSREQGARNTIYF. CDR3 coding DNA: TGTGCCAGCAGCCGAGAACAGGGTGCGCGAAACACCATATATTTT.

This chain links TRBV12-3 or TRBV12-4 with TRBJ1-1; D is unresolved. The CDR3 has 11 residues. V lost 1 base, J lost 10 bases, and 7 bases lay in between. This CDR3 is CASSLGEVAFF. CDR3 DNA: TGTGCCAGCAGTTTAGGGGAGGTAGCTTTCTTT.

The CDR3 spells CASGEGQGLSGYTF. For the CDR3, the DNA is TGTGCCAGTGGAGAAGGACAGGGTCTCTCTGGCTACACCTTC. The chain combines TRBV19 with TRBJ1-2; 8 positions agree with TRBD1. This CDR3 has 14 amino acids. V shed 8 bases and J 7 bases; nucleotides not matched to a gene: 12. Per germline, CDR1 LNHDA and CDR2 SQIVND (reference sequence). Filled out from reference TRBV19 and TRBJ1-2, the complete variable domain reads DGGITQSPKYLFRKEGQNVTLSCEQNLNHDAMYWYRQDPGQGLRLIYYSQIVNDFQKGDIAEGYSVSREKKESFPLTVTSAQKNPTAFYLCASGEGQGLSGYTFGSGTRLTVV.

In this sample, this clone turned up once. The chain joins TRBV19 to TRBJ1-1; TRBD1 might be the D (6 bases). V lost 5 bases, J lost 0 bases, and 10 bases lay in between. Germline CDR1 is LNHDA and CDR2 is SQIVND (reference sequence). This CDR3 comprises 14 residues. CDR3 protein: CASSGQGLNTEAFF. CDR3 sequence (DNA): TGTGCCAGTAGTGGGCAGGGGCTGAACACTGAAGCTTTCTTT.

The chain carries TRBV27 and TRBJ2-1; no clear D gene. CDR1 MNHEY and CDR2 SMNVEV come from the germline V gene (reference sequence). V lost 7 bases, J lost 9 bases, and 19 bases lay in between. This CDR3 contains 14 residues. CDR3 region: CASTPAGFLGEQFF. For the CDR3, the DNA is TGTGCCAGCACCCCGGCCGGGTTCCTGGGTGAGCAGTTCTTC.

The chain carries TRBV2 and TRBJ2-3, with D possibly being TRBD1 (8 bases). The CDR3 is 12 residues long. Germline lookup yields CDR1 SNHLY and CDR2 FYNNEI. Between the trimmed V and J ends, which lost 8 bases and 8 bases, there was a span of 14 bases. In DNA, the CDR3 is TGTGCCAGCGTACAGGGGGAGGGTACGCAGTATTTT. Protein: CASVQGEGTQYF.

This chain joins TRBV6-5 and TRBJ1-2, with D possibly being TRBD1 (6 bases). In germline, CDR1 is MNHEY, CDR2 SVGAGI. Trimming shortened V by 0 bases and J by 7 bases, and 18 bases separated the two germline ends. This CDR3 spans 16 amino acids. CDR3 sequence: CASSYSMGAGPIGYTF. CDR3 nucleotide sequence: TGTGCCAGCAGTTACTCGATGGGGGCAGGACCCATTGGCTACACCTTC.

The genes are TRBV11-3 and TRBJ2-5; 9 nucleotides line up with TRBD2. Germline V gene data show CDR1 as SGHNT and CDR2 as YENEEA. The CDR3 has 18 residues. Trimming at V came to 1 base and at J to 5 bases, leaving 14 bases not matched to a gene. This chain's CDR3 is CASSLVLQAGGRRETQYF. The CDR3 DNA sequence: TGTGCCAGCAGCTTAGTTTTGCAAGCGGGGGGCCGGCGGGAGACCCAGTACTTC. Together with reference TRBV11-3 and TRBJ2-5, the CDR3 gives the full variable domain: EAGVVQSPRYKIIEKKQPVAFWCNPISGHNTLYWYLQNLGQGPELLIRYENEEAVDDSQLPKDRFSAERLKGVDSTLKIQPAELGDSAVYLCASSLVLQAGGRRETQYFGPGTRLLVL.

The CDR3 loop reads CASSQAKGLQQNQPQHF. CDR3 nucleotide sequence: TGCGCCAGCAGCCAAGCGAAGGGACTACAGCAAAATCAGCCCCAGCATTTT. The chain carries TRBV4-1 and TRBJ1-5; TRBD1 is a possible D gene (5 bases). Germline V CDR1 and CDR2: MGHRA, YSYEKL. The CDR3 consists of 17 residues. Trimming cost V 1 base and J 4 bases, with 17 bases left between them.

This clone was counted a few times. The chain is built from TRBV7-9 and TRBJ1-1; D may be TRBD1 (5 bases). From germline, CDR1 is SEHNR and CDR2 FQNEAQ (reference sequence). The CDR3 sequence is 16 residues long. The V end was cut by 2 bases, the J end by 4 bases, with 17 bases between. The CDR3 loop reads CASSLISGAGTTEAFF. In nucleotides, the CDR3 is TGTGCCAGCAGCTTAATCTCGGGAGCAGGGACCACTGAAGCTTTCTTT.

Only a few counts were recorded for this clone. The genes are TRBV24-1 and TRBJ1-2; TRBD1 aligns across 12 bases. The length of the CDR3 is 18 residues. In germline, CDR1 is KGHDR, CDR2 SFDVKD. The ends lost 2 bases at V and 5 bases at J; junction bases unmatched: 11. The CDR3 nucleotides are TGTGCCACCAGTGATTCACGGGACAGGGGGCTTTCGAATTATGGCTACACCTTC. It codes for CATSDSRDRGLSNYGYTF.